The clone carrying this T cell receptor (beta chain) appeared a single time. The sample is drawn from a study of blood T cell repertoires in COVID-19. TCRdb's table, derived via immunoSEQ multiplex PCR, lists solely in-frame clones and lacks some. The sample includes 300,000 or so clones, more than 75% seen only once; the top ten take around 1.5%. The germline gives CDR1 SGHNT, CDR2 YENEEA. Trimming removed 4 bases at V and 5 bases at J, with 11 bases between. This CDR3 is built from 13 residues. The sample taken for sequencing was peripheral blood. This clonotype originated in a woman in her forties or fifties with acute or convalescent COVID-19. The chain is built from TRBV11-3 and TRBJ1-1, with D perhaps TRBD1 (5 bases). The CDR3 here is CASSSHGGTEAFF. In DNA, the CDR3 is TGTGCCAGCAGCTCCCATGGGGGGACTGAAGCTTTCTTT.